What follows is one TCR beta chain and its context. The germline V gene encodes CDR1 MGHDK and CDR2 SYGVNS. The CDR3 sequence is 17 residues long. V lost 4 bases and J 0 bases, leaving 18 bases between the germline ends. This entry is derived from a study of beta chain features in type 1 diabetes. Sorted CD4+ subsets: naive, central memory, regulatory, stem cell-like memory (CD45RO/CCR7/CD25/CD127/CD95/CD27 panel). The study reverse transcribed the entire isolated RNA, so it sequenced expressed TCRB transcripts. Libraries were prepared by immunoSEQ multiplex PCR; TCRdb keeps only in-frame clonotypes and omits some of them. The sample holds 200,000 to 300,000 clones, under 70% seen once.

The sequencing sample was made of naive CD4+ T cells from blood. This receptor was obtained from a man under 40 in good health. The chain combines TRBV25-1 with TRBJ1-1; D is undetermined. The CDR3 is CASSAHLIGALNTEAFF. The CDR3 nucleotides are TGTGCCAGCAGTGCTCATCTTATCGGAGCCCTGAACACTGAAGCTTTCTTT.